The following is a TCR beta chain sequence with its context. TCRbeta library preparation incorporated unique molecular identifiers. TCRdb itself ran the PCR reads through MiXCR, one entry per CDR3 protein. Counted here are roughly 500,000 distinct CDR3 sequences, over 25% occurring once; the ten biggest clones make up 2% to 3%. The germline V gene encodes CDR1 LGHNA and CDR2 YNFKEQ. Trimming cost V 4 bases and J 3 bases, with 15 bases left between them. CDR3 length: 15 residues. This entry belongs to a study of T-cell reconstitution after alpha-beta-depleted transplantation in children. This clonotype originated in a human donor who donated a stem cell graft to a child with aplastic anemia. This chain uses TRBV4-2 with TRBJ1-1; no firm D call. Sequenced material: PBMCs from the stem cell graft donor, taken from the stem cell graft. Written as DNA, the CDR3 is TGTGCCAGCAGCCGCACCTATAACGACGACACTGAAGCTTTCTTT. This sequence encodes CASSRTYNDDTEAFF.